This is a list of T cell receptor beta chains from one sample in a study of OX40 agonist ivuxolimab in advanced cancers. Produced via immunoSEQ multiplex PCR; TCRdb's table is partial and in-frame only. The profile shows some 37,000 clones, about 81% of them singletons. The sample consisted of CD4+ or CD8+ T cells sorted from blood, taken in a trial of the OX40 agonist ivuxolimab. The origin of the receptors is an adult with an advanced solid tumor such as melanoma, head and neck, liver or kidney cancer. Each CDR3 is given with its conserved first and last residue. The D gene is left open where the match is weak. The size field is filled for only some rows; it gives once, few, many or a size class.

d_gene	abundance	j_gene	v_gene	CDR3aa	CDR3nt
-	-	TRBJ2-7	TRBV11-2	CASSSQGAAPYEQYF	TGTGCCAGCAGCTCGCAGGGAGCTGCTCCCTACGAGCAGTACTTC
-	once	TRBJ1-1	TRBV2	CANRRDMNTEAFF	TGTGCCAATAGAAGGGATATGAACACTGAAGCTTTCTTT
-	-	TRBJ1-2	TRBV9	CASSVAVGENYGYTF	TGTGCCAGCAGCGTAGCGGTAGGGGAAAACTATGGCTACACCTTC
-	-	TRBJ2-4	TRBV19	CASSITKRGGPKKNIQYF	TGTGCCAGTAGTATAACGAAACGGGGCGGGCCAAAGAAAAACATTCAGTACTTC
TRBD1	-	TRBJ2-3	TRBV11-2	CASSSGQATLHTQYF	TGTGCCAGCAGCTCAGGACAGGCCACACTACATACGCAGTATTTT
-	-	TRBJ1-1	TRBV29-1	CSVRGNTEAFF	TGCAGCGTACGGGGGAACACTGAAGCTTTCTTT
-	-	TRBJ1-1	TRBV5-1	CASSWAGQNTEAFF	TGCGCCAGCAGCTGGGCCGGACAGAACACTGAAGCTTTCTTT
-	once	TRBJ1-6	TRBV2	CASSEARDGNSPLHF	TGTGCCAGCAGTGAAGCCCGGGACGGGAATTCACCCCTCCACTTT
-	-	TRBJ2-1	TRBV11-3	CASSLGLGSYTYNEQFF	TGTGCCAGCAGCTTAGGTCTCGGGAGCTACACCTACAATGAGCAGTTCTTC
TRBD2	-	TRBJ2-5	TRBV28	CASSLYTSGGGEQYF	TGTGCCAGCAGTTTATATACTAGCGGAGGTGGGGAGCAGTACTTC
-	few	TRBJ1-2	TRBV28	CASSVIPYGYTF	TGTGCCAGCAGTGTGATCCCCTATGGCTACACCTTC
-	-	TRBJ2-1	TRBV18	CASSRRANNNEQFF	TGTGCCAGCTCACGGAGGGCCAACAACAATGAGCAGTTCTTC
-	-	TRBJ2-5	TRBV4-2	CASSRSSTQETQYF	TGTGCCAGCAGCAGATCGAGTACCCAAGAGACCCAGTACTTC
-	few	TRBJ1-2	TRBV29-1	CSVVGGPNYGYTF	TGCAGCGTTGTGGGGGGCCCTAACTATGGCTACACCTTC
-	-	TRBJ1-1	TRBV11-3	CASSLDEAVIEAFF	TGTGCCAGCAGCTTAGATGAGGCGGTTATTGAAGCTTTCTTT
-	-	TRBJ2-7	TRBV28	CASSLVRVYEQYF	TGTGCCAGCAGTTTAGTCAGGGTATACGAGCAGTACTTC
TRBD1	-	TRBJ1-4	TRBV28	CASLDRASEKLFF	TGTGCCAGCCTAGACAGGGCAAGCGAAAAACTGTTTTTT
TRBD1	once	TRBJ2-7	TRBV7-9	CASSRDRDEQYF	TGTGCCAGCAGCCGCGACAGGGACGAGCAGTACTTC
TRBD1	-	TRBJ2-7	TRBV7-6	CASSGQGSLSEQYF	TGTGCCAGCAGCGGACAGGGTTCCCTATCCGAGCAGTACTTC
-	-	TRBJ1-6	TRBV12-2	CASRLIAQDSSYNSPLHF	TGTGCAAGTCGCTTAATAGCTCAGGACAGCTCCTATAATTCACCCCTCCACTTT
-	-	TRBJ2-4	TRBV5-1	CASSLEQSKNIQYF	TGCGCCAGCAGCTTGGAGCAGTCCAAAAACATTCAGTACTTC
TRBD1	-	TRBJ1-4	TRBV30	CAWSVRTGAFATNEKLFF	TGTGCCTGGAGTGTACGGACAGGGGCCTTTGCAACTAATGAAAAACTGTTTTTT
TRBD1	few	TRBJ2-7	TRBV10-2	CASRPGQGAYEQYF	TGCGCCAGCAGGCCAGGACAGGGGGCGTACGAGCAGTACTTC
-	-	TRBJ2-4	TRBV28	CASTRSVGHKNIQYF	TGTGCCAGCACCCGTTCCGTGGGTCACAAAAACATTCAGTACTTC
-	-	TRBJ1-5	TRBV5-1	CASSFDGPRNQPQHF	TGCGCCAGCAGCTTCGACGGTCCTAGGAATCAGCCCCAGCATTTT
-	-	TRBJ2-3	TRBV18	CASSTGGGLGTQYF	TGTGCCAGCTCGACAGGAGGGGGGCTAGGAACGCAGTATTTT
-	-	TRBJ1-2	TRBV7-2	CASPPQGSYGYTF	TGTGCCAGTCCCCCTCAGGGGAGCTATGGCTACACCTTC
-	-	TRBJ1-1	TRBV11-2	CASSVRGVQGTEAFF	TGTGCCAGCAGCGTCCGGGGGGTCCAGGGCACTGAAGCTTTCTTT
-	once	TRBJ2-1	TRBV28	CASGPWGDNEQFF	TGTGCCAGCGGTCCGTGGGGGGATAATGAGCAGTTCTTC
TRBD2	-	TRBJ2-3	TRBV9	CASSLSGGTGTDTQYF	TGTGCCAGCAGCTTAAGCGGGGGAACGGGCACAGATACGCAGTATTTT
-	-	TRBJ1-5	TRBV9	CASSVETWESNQPQHF	TGTGCCAGCAGCGTAGAAACCTGGGAAAGCAATCAGCCCCAGCATTTT
TRBD2	-	TRBJ2-3	TRBV7-2	CASSIMGLAGGRRTDTQYF	TGTGCCAGCAGCATTATGGGGCTAGCGGGAGGACGGAGGACAGATACGCAGTATTTT
TRBD2	-	TRBJ2-7	TRBV9	CASSSVGLAGGVGAQYF	TGTGCCAGCAGCTCTGTCGGACTAGCGGGCGGTGTGGGGGCGCAGTACTTC
TRBD1	-	TRBJ1-5	TRBV6-1	CASIRDRGLPQHF	TGTGCCAGCATAAGGGACAGGGGATTGCCCCAGCATTTT
TRBD1	-	TRBJ2-5	TRBV5-4	CASSKGQGWETQYF	TGTGCCAGCAGCAAGGGACAGGGTTGGGAGACCCAGTACTTC
-	-	TRBJ1-1	TRBV5-1	CASSSDGHTEAFF	TGCGCCAGCAGCTCCGACGGCCACACTGAAGCTTTCTTT
TRBD1	-	TRBJ1-4	TRBV2	CASRSGTGNEKLFF	TGTGCCAGCAGGTCCGGGACAGGGAATGAAAAACTGTTTTTT
-	-	TRBJ2-5	TRBV11-2	CASSLRQDQETQYF	TGTGCCAGCAGCCTGAGACAGGATCAAGAGACCCAGTACTTC
TRBD1	-	TRBJ2-7	TRBV7-3	CASSKDRGYEQYF	TGTGCCAGCAGCAAAGACAGGGGTTACGAGCAGTACTTC
-	-	TRBJ2-1	TRBV5-1	CASSLLTTGVYNEQFF	TGCGCCAGCAGCCTACTTACGACAGGAGTGTACAATGAGCAGTTCTTC
-	-	TRBJ1-5	TRBV19	CASSAYSDSNQPQHF	TGTGCCAGTAGTGCATACAGTGATAGCAATCAGCCCCAGCATTTT
TRBD2	-	TRBJ2-5	TRBV5-1	CASSSGTRSETQYF	TGCGCCAGCAGCTCCGGGACTAGGAGCGAGACCCAGTACTTC